These 32 T cell receptor beta chains were all obtained from the same sample, sequenced in a study of response to subunit inactivated influenza vaccine. TCRdb itself ran the RT-PCR reads through MiXCR, one entry per CDR3 protein. The sample holds more than 500,000 distinct CDR3 sequences, about 10% seen once. The data also belong to a second study, concerning T cells expressing NK-cell markers. Turning to that study: UMIs accompanied the 5'RACE template switching by which TCR beta cDNA was made.

The sequencing used PBMCs from blood, collected on the day of vaccination. These receptors were taken from a man aged 45 to 65 who received an inactivated influenza vaccine.

This clonotype was detected a few times. This chain connects TRBV15 to TRBJ2-4, with 7 bases matching TRBD1. Per the germline V gene, CDR1 is LNHNV and CDR2 is YYDKDF (reference sequence). The CDR3 has 16 residues. V trimming: 3 bases; J trimming: 8 bases; junction bases outside the gene matches: 13. The CDR3 here is CATSSQIGTVLDIQYF. CDR3 DNA sequence: TGTGCCACCAGCAGCCAGATCGGGACAGTCTTGGACATTCAGTACTTC.

This clonotype was found a few times. The chain joins TRBV7-2 to TRBJ2-2, with TRBD2 as a possible D gene (5 bases). The CDR3 totals 15 residues. Germline assignment: CDR1 SGHTA and CDR2 FQGNSA. V lost 3 bases and J lost 6, with 14 bases in between. This chain's CDR3 is CASSFSGSRAGELFF. CDR3 bases: TGTGCCAGCAGCTTTTCGGGGTCGCGAGCCGGGGAGCTGTTTTTT.

This clonotype was seen a few times. The chain has TRBV5-1 and TRBJ2-3; 11 bases fit TRBD1. This CDR3 contains 14 residues. Germline values: CDR1 SGHRS, CDR2 YFSETQ. J gave up 6 bases and V 4 bases, and 4 bases lay outside the gene matches. The CDR3 protein is CASSPDRGRDTQYF. The CDR3 DNA is TGCGCCAGCAGCCCGGACAGGGGGCGCGATACGCAGTATTTT.

There are a few counts of this clonotype. The V and J genes are TRBV12-5 and TRBJ2-7; possibly TRBD1 for D (6 bases). Germline CDR1 is LGHNT and CDR2 is FRNRAP. The CDR3 has 14 residues. Trimming removed 4 bases from V and 4 bases from J, with 14 bases in between. The CDR3 bases are TGTGCTAGTGGTTCCTTGGACAGAGAATACGAGCAGTACTTC. It translates to CASGSLDREYEQYF. Combining the CDR3 with reference TRBV12-5 and TRBJ2-7 gives the whole variable domain DARVTQTPRHKVTEMGQEVTMRCQPILGHNTVFWYRQTMMQGLELLAYFRNRAPLDDSGMPKDRFSAEMPDATLATLKIQPSEPRDSAVYFCASGSLDREYEQYFGPGTRLTVT.

This clonotype has ten or more counts. V usage is TRBV6-1 and J usage is TRBJ2-2, with D maybe TRBD2 (5 bases). This CDR3 has 14 residues. The V and J ends lost 4 bases and 5 bases respectively, with 11 bases between them. CDR1 is MNHNS and CDR2 is SASEGT in the germline V gene. This chain's CDR3 is CASSALGETGELFF. The CDR3 nucleotides are TGTGCCAGCAGTGCGCTTGGGGAGACCGGGGAGCTGTTTTTT.

The chain carries TRBV29-1 and TRBJ2-5; 11 bases are a match to TRBD1. The CDR3 runs to 16 residues. Germline CDR1 is SQVTM and CDR2 is ANQGSEA. V lost 3 bases, J lost 2 bases, and 8 bases stayed unmatched. The CDR3, as DNA: TGCAGCGTTGAGTGGACAGGGGGCCTAGGGCAAGAGACCCAGTACTTC. Residues: CSVEWTGGLGQETQYF.

The V call is TRBV6-5, the J call TRBJ2-2; no definite D call. The CDR3 extends over 15 amino acids. The V end lost 2 bases, the J end lost 6 bases, and 13 bases lay between the germline ends. Germline V gives CDR1 MNHEY, CDR2 SVGAGI. In DNA, the CDR3 is TGTGCCAGCAGTTACGGTACCCTTCCACCCGGGGAGCTGTTTTTT. Translating gives CASSYGTLPPGELFF.

The chain carries TRBV15 and TRBJ2-6, with TRBD1 identical over 8 bases. V lost 5 bases, J lost 1 base, and 10 bases stayed unmatched. The germline V gene has CDR1 LNHNV and CDR2 YYDKDF (reference sequence). The CDR3 consists of 18 residues. The CDR3 nucleotides are TGTGCCACCAGCTTCATCAGGGGGCTCCGATCTGGGGCCAACGTCCTGACTTTC. Protein sequence: CATSFIRGLRSGANVLTF.

The chain uses TRBV7-3 and TRBJ2-5, with D maybe TRBD2 (6 bases). The CDR3 totals 14 residues. V shed 0 bases and J shed 4 bases, with 9 bases lying between them. The germline V gene encodes CDR1 SGHTA and CDR2 FQGTGA. CDR3 in amino acids: CASSLTRDSETQYF. CDR3 bases: TGTGCCAGCAGCTTAACCAGGGACTCAGAGACCCAGTACTTC.

This clonotype came up many times. The chain employs TRBV7-2 and TRBJ1-6, with 9 bases that match TRBD1. The junction had 7 bases not matched to a gene; V was cut back by 5 bases and J by 2 bases. The germline V gene has CDR1 SGHTA and CDR2 FQGNSA. This CDR3 has 17 residues. The CDR3, as DNA: TGTGCCAGCAGCGAGGACAGGGGCCACCCCTATAATTCACCCCTCCACTTT. It specifies CASSEDRGHPYNSPLHF.

The rearrangement uses TRBV5-4 and TRBJ2-2, with 11 bases identical to TRBD2. Germline values: CDR1 SGHNT, CDR2 YYREEE (reference sequence). The CDR3 contains 15 residues. V lost 5 bases to trimming and J lost 5 bases; unmatched junction nucleotides: 5. As DNA, the CDR3 is TGTGCCAGCAGGAGTAGCGGGAGGGGAACCGGGGAGCTGTTTTTT. Its translation is CASRSSGRGTGELFF.

The V call is TRBV20-1, the J call TRBJ2-3, with 11 bases matching TRBD2. V lost 0 bases, J lost 4 bases, and 6 bases stayed unmatched. Looked up from germline, CDR1 is DFQATT and CDR2 is SNEGSKA (reference sequence). The length of the CDR3 is 16 residues. The CDR3 reads CSAREAGTSGSDTQYF. In DNA form, the CDR3 reads TGCAGTGCTAGAGAGGCCGGGACTAGCGGTTCAGATACGCAGTATTTT.

This chain connects TRBV7-8 to TRBJ1-1, with a tentative D call TRBD1 (5 bases). The CDR3 runs to 12 residues. Germline lookup yields CDR1 SGHVS and CDR2 FQNEAQ. V dropped 5 bases and J dropped 11 bases, with 15 bases sitting between them. The CDR3 DNA is TGTGCCAGCAGCCCGCCGGGGCCATCGGCTTTCTTT. Its protein is CASSPPGPSAFF.

As for this clonotype: At one of its ends the junction is not consistent with the germline gene, which may arise from a read error. This chain connects TRBV5-1 to TRBJ1-1; D is undetermined. The CDR3 has 13 amino acids. Germline CDR1 reads SGHRS; CDR2 reads YFSETQ. For the CDR3, the DNA is TGCGCCAGCAGCCAGGACGGGAACAGTGAAGCTTTCTTT. Protein: CASSQDGNSEAFF. Full variable domain (rest looked up from reference TRBV5-1 and TRBJ1-1): KAGVTQTPRYLIKTRGQQVTLSCSPISGHRSVSWYQQTPGQGLQFLFEYFSETQRNKGNFPGRFSGRQFSNSRSEMNVSTLELGDSALYLCASSQDGNSEAFFGQGTRLTVV.

This chain's CDR3 is CASAPSSGNTIYF. The DNA of the CDR3 is TGTGCCAGCGCACCGAGCTCTGGAAACACCATATATTTT. V gene TRBV7-9 combines with J gene TRBJ1-3; D gene ambiguous. The CDR3 contains 13 residues. Germline lookup yields CDR1 SEHNR and CDR2 FQNEAQ (reference sequence). Trimming stripped 8 bases from V and 0 bases from J, with 8 bases between.

The genes are TRBV7-2 and TRBJ2-1; possible D gene TRBD1, 6 bases. The germline CDR1 and CDR2 sequences are SGHTA and FQGNSA. CDR3 length: 14 residues. Trimming shortened V by 5 bases and J by 11 bases, and 19 bases separated the two germline ends. The CDR3 bases are TGTGCCAGCAGCACAGGGTGGGGCCGGGTAAAGCAGTTCTTC. Encoded protein: CASSTGWGRVKQFF. The entire variable domain, with the rest obtained from reference TRBV7-2 and TRBJ2-1, is as follows: GAGVSQSPSNKVTEKGKDVELRCDPISGHTALYWYRQSLGQGLEFLIYFQGNSAPDKSGLPSDRFSAERTGGSVSTLTIQRTQQEDSAVYLCASSTGWGRVKQFFGPGTRLTVL.

In its sample, this clonotype was seen a few times. The chain combines TRBV4-3 with TRBJ2-2; TRBD2 agrees at 10 bases. Per the germline V gene, CDR1 is LGHNA and CDR2 is YSLEER. V lost 0 bases, J lost 4 bases, and 5 bases stayed unmatched. The CDR3 contains 17 residues. The CDR3 DNA reads TGCGCCAGCAGCCAAGATCCGCTAGCGGGAGTCACCGGGGAGCTGTTTTTT. Translation gives CASSQDPLAGVTGELFF.

This clonotype occurred many times. The genes are TRBV7-9 and TRBJ2-1; D is ambiguous. CDR1 and CDR2 from the germline V gene are SEHNR and FQNEAQ (reference sequence). V lost 5 bases and J lost 1, with 18 bases in between. The length of the CDR3 is 17 residues. The CDR3 DNA sequence: TGTGCCAGCAGCCCCCCCCGGAACAGTTCTTCCTACAATGAGCAGTTCTTC. It specifies CASSPPRNSSSYNEQFF. Supplemented by reference TRBV7-9 and TRBJ2-1, the full variable domain reads DTGVSQNPRHKITKRGQNVTFRCDPISEHNRLYWYRQTLGQGPEFLTYFQNEAQLEKSRLLSDRFSAERPKGSFSTLEIQRTEQGDSAMYLCASSPPRNSSSYNEQFFGPGTRLTVL.

This clonotype was counted between two and nine times. This chain uses TRBV4-1 with TRBJ1-5; 8 positions agree with TRBD1. CDR1 is MGHRA and CDR2 is YSYEKL in the germline V gene. The CDR3 is 15 amino acids. V shed 0 bases and J 5 bases; nucleotides not matched to a gene: 3. CDR3 in DNA: TGCGCCAGCAGCCAAGATGACAGGGGCTATCAGCCCCAGCATTTT. Its translation is CASSQDDRGYQPQHF.

The chain carries TRBV5-1 and TRBJ2-3; D gene uncertain. Trimming cost V 4 bases and J 1 base, with 10 bases left between them. The CDR3 runs 14 residues. Per germline, CDR1 SGHRS and CDR2 YFSETQ. This chain's CDR3 is CASSRQDGTDTQYF. CDR3 bases: TGCGCCAGCAGCCGTCAGGACGGCACAGATACGCAGTATTTT.

This clonotype was observed a few times. The rearrangement links TRBV25-1 to TRBJ1-4; TRBD1 might be the D (5 bases). In germline, CDR1 is MGHDK, CDR2 SYGVNS. The length of the CDR3 is 13 residues. Trimming took 4 bases from V and 8 from J, leaving 11 bases between them. CDR3 in DNA: TGTGCCAGCAGTGTCGGGGGATGGGAAAAACTGTTTTTT. This sequence encodes CASSVGGWEKLFF.

This clonotype was seen repeatedly, ten times or more. The chain links TRBV12-3 or TRBV12-4 to TRBJ1-1; TRBD1 matches 8 bases. This CDR3 is 14 amino acids long. The J segment lost 1 base and the V segment lost 6 bases, leaving 4 bases of the junction unmatched. The CDR3: CASSQGQANTEAFF. CDR3 nucleotides: TGTGCCAGCAGCCAGGGACAGGCGAACACTGAAGCTTTCTTT.

This clonotype appeared a few times. The V gene is TRBV6-2 or TRBV6-3, the J gene TRBJ2-5; 8 bases line up with TRBD2. Germline V lookup: CDR1 MNHEY, CDR2 SVGEGT. The length of the CDR3 is 13 residues. V dropped 6 bases and J dropped 4; count of bases not matched to a gene: 4. CDR3 residues: CASRRTSIETQYF. DNA of the CDR3: TGTGCCAGCAGGCGGACTAGCATAGAGACCCAGTACTTC.

Many counts were recorded for this clonotype. CDR3: CASSPGLAGPGELFF. The CDR3 DNA is TGTGCCAGCAGCCCGGGACTAGCGGGACCCGGGGAGCTGTTTTTT. The V gene is TRBV4-2, the J gene TRBJ2-2, with 13 bases matching TRBD2. Trimming removed 4 bases from V and 6 bases from J; junction bases left unmatched: 2. There are 15 residues in the CDR3. Germline assignment: CDR1 LGHNA and CDR2 YNFKEQ.

This clonotype was recorded a few times. V is TRBV7-9 and J is TRBJ2-4; 7 bases are a match to TRBD1. This CDR3 contains 17 residues. V was pared by 4 bases and J by 7 bases, with 16 bases of the junction left unmatched. CDR1 is SEHNR, CDR2 FQNEAQ, per germline (reference sequence). CDR3 nucleotide sequence: TGTGCCAGCAGCTCTTACCCCGGGGACAGCCTGGAGAACATTCAGTACTTC. Amino acid sequence: CASSSYPGDSLENIQYF.

The rearrangement links TRBV30 to TRBJ2-7; possible D gene TRBD2, 5 bases. Trimming pared 3 bases from V and 6 bases from J, leaving 9 bases between. CDR3 length: 11 residues. CDR1 is GTSNPN and CDR2 is SVGIG in the germline V gene (reference sequence). CDR3 coding DNA: TGTGCCTGGAGCAGTGGAGGCGAGCAGTACTTC. Translated: CAWSSGGEQYF.

The V and J genes are TRBV30 and TRBJ2-1, with 10 positions matching TRBD2. The germline gives CDR1 GTSNPN, CDR2 SVGIG (reference sequence). This CDR3 contains 15 residues. Unmatched junction bases numbered 4, after V lost 0 bases and J lost 5 bases. CDR3 DNA sequence: TGTGCCTGGAGTGTCAGCCTAGCGGGGGACAATGAGCAGTTCTTC. Amino acids: CAWSVSLAGDNEQFF.

CDR3 amino acids: CASSPSGGSGVYEQYF. The DNA of the CDR3 is TGTGCCAGCAGTCCGTCCGGGGGCAGTGGGGTATACGAGCAGTACTTC. The rearrangement joins TRBV28 to TRBJ2-7; D is perhaps TRBD1 or TRBD2 (6 bases each). The germline V gene encodes CDR1 MDHEN and CDR2 SYDVKM. This CDR3 has 16 amino acids. The V gene lost 5 bases and the J gene lost 4 bases, with 21 bases spanning the gap.

This clonotype was detected a few times. This chain links TRBV12-3 or TRBV12-4 with TRBJ2-3, with D maybe TRBD1 (6 bases). V shed 0 bases and J shed 1 base, with 11 bases lying between them. The CDR3 is 16 amino acids. DNA of the CDR3: TGTGCCAGCAGTTTAGCGCTGCAGGGGCGCACAGATACGCAGTATTTT. It translates to CASSLALQGRTDTQYF.

CDR3 protein: CARSKEWALDTEAFF. CDR3 nucleotide sequence: TGCGCCAGAAGTAAGGAGTGGGCTTTGGACACTGAAGCTTTCTTT. V usage is TRBV23-1 and J usage is TRBJ1-1; D not resolved. TRBV23-1 is classed as an ORF, of uncertain function. CDR3 length equals 15 residues. With 9 bases removed from V and 3 bases from J, the gap between germline ends came to 20 bases.

The chain carries TRBV28 and TRBJ2-2; possible D gene TRBD2, 5 bases. CDR1 is MDHEN and CDR2 is SYDVKM in the germline V gene. This CDR3 has 18 residues. V was clipped by 3 bases and J by 3 bases, with 20 bases between them. CDR3 DNA sequence: TGTGCCAGCAGTTTTTTTACCTTGGCGGGCGGAGACACCGGGGAGCTGTTTTTT. This codes for CASSFFTLAGGDTGELFF.

This chain uses TRBV28 with TRBJ1-4; perhaps TRBD1 as D (5 bases). The V end lost 0 bases, the J end lost 8 bases, and 10 bases lay between the germline ends. The CDR3 consists of 14 residues. Germline values: CDR1 MDHEN, CDR2 SYDVKM. The CDR3, as DNA: TGTGCCAGCAGTTTATGGGACATGGGCGAAAAACTGTTTTTT. Its protein product is CASSLWDMGEKLFF.